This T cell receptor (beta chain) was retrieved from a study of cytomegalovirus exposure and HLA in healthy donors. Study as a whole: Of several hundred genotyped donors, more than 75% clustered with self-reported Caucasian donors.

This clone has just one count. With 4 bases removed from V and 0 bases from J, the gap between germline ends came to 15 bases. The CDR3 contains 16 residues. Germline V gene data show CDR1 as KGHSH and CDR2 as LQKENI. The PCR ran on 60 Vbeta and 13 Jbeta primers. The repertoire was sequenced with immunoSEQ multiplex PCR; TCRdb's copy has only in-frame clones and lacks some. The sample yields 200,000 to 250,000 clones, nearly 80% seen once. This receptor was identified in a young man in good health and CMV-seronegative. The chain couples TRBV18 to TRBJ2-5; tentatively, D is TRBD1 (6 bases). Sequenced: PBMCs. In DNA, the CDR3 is TGTGCCAGCTCACTCGGAATGACAGGTCACCAAGAGACCCAGTACTTC. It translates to CASSLGMTGHQETQYF.